This TCR beta chain was identified in a study of blood T cell repertoires in COVID-19. About the research overall: Sample material is recorded as cDNA or gDNA derived from T cells, B-cell-depleted T cells, or PBMCs.

Authors' analysis steps: Reference gene primer amplification yielded estimated nucleated cell counts. Produced via immunoSEQ multiplex PCR; TCRdb's table is partial and in-frame only. The DNA was the basis for D and trimming; V, J and clone size are from that table. The sample holds about 74,000 clones, approximately 91% seen once. This clonotype originated in a man in his 70s with active or convalescent COVID-19. Source material: peripheral blood.

CDR3 in amino acids: CASSRFPGEQYF. CDR3 coding DNA: TGTGCCAGCAGCCGCTTTCCCGGCGAGCAGTACTTC. The rearrangement uses TRBV12-3 or TRBV12-4 and TRBJ2-7; D remains ambiguous. There are 12 residues in the CDR3. V shed 6 bases and J shed 6 bases, with 12 bases lying between them.